The 15 T cell receptor beta chains below all came from one sample that was sequenced in a study of T-cell reconstitution after alpha-beta-depleted transplantation in children. Researchers prepared the TCRbeta library using unique molecular identifiers, the study reports. Via MiXCR, TCRdb re-called the PCR reads, giving one row per CDR3 protein. Altogether just over 350,000 distinct CDR3 sequences are present, 10% to 15% being singletons, with the ten largest covering around 4.1%. The sequencing used PBMCs, collected from the stem cell graft. These receptors were obtained from a human donor who donated a stem cell graft to a child with Fanconi anemia.

This clonotype was detected a few times. Mismatch with germline at one junction end may stem from a read error. The V gene is TRBV5-1, the J gene TRBJ1-6; TRBD1 matches at 7 bases. This CDR3 contains 15 residues. Germline CDR1 is SGHRS and CDR2 is YFSETQ. The CDR3 DNA reads TGCGCCAGCAGTTTAGGAGCAGGGGGTAATACACCCCTCCACTTT. Its translation: CASSLGAGGNTPLHF.

This clonotype was counted between two and nine times. V is TRBV5-1 and J is TRBJ2-3; no clear D. Trimming stripped 2 bases from V and 5 bases from J, with 15 bases between. The CDR3 has 15 amino acids. CDR1 and CDR2 (germline): SGHRS, YFSETQ. CDR3 sequence (DNA): TGCGCCAGCAGCTTCCGGCCGAGCACACGAGATACGCAGTATTTT. It encodes CASSFRPSTRDTQYF.

In its sample, this clonotype was seen a few times. The rearrangement joins TRBV7-2 to TRBJ2-3; TRBD1 aligns across 11 bases. The CDR3 has 15 amino acids. Germline V gene data show CDR1 as SGHTA and CDR2 as FQGNSA. The ends lost 5 bases at V and 5 bases at J; junction bases unmatched: 6. CDR3 sequence reads: CASSDRDRGGDTQYF. The CDR3 DNA reads TGTGCCAGCAGCGACCGGGACAGGGGGGGAGATACGCAGTATTTT.

Turning to this clonotype: An end of the junction differs from the germline gene, which may be a read error. V and J are TRBV7-7 and TRBJ2-1; 12 bases line up with TRBD2. This CDR3 region has 16 residues. From germline, CDR1 is SSHAT and CDR2 FNYEAQ (reference sequence). Here the CDR3 DNA reads TGTGCTAGCAGCCGTGGACTAGCGGGGACACACAATGAGCAGTTCTTC. Its protein is CASSRGLAGTHNEQFF.

This clonotype was picked up many times. The rearrangement links TRBV20-1 to TRBJ2-5; D gene uncertain. This CDR3 is 11 amino acids long. Looked up from germline, CDR1 is DFQATT and CDR2 is SNEGSKA (reference sequence). The ends were cut back, 0 bases at V and 12 bases at J, with 11 bases in the middle. CDR3 in amino acids: CSARDGRAEYF. The CDR3 DNA reads as TGCAGTGCTAGAGATGGCAGAGCCGAGTACTTC.

V gene TRBV5-1 combines with J gene TRBJ1-5, with D tentatively TRBD1 (6 bases). The CDR3 spans 14 residues. Trimming took off 5 bases at V and 5 bases at J, with 14 bases between the two ends. Germline V CDR1 and CDR2: SGHRS, YFSETQ. CDR3 loop: CASSSDSGDQPQHF. The CDR3 bases are TGCGCCAGCAGTTCGGACAGTGGAGATCAGCCCCAGCATTTT. Supplemented by reference TRBV5-1 and TRBJ1-5, the full variable domain reads KAGVTQTPRYLIKTRGQQVTLSCSPISGHRSVSWYQQTPGQGLQFLFEYFSETQRNKGNFPGRFSGRQFSNSRSEMNVSTLELGDSALYLCASSSDSGDQPQHFGDGTRLSIL.

The chain joins TRBV5-6 to TRBJ1-6, with 10 bases lining up with TRBD1. Germline V CDR1 and CDR2: SGHDT, YYEEEE. The CDR3 has 15 amino acids. J was trimmed by 9 bases and V by 4 bases; bases with no gene match: 7. The CDR3 DNA follows: TGTGCCAGCAGCCAAACCGGGACAGGGGTTTCACCCCTCCACTTT. Its protein is CASSQTGTGVSPLHF.

At least ten counts were recorded for this clonotype. The V call is TRBV7-2, the J call TRBJ2-5; no clear D. The CDR3 has 13 amino acids. Germline assignment: CDR1 SGHTA and CDR2 FQGNSA. V lost 2 bases and J 5 bases, leaving 9 bases between the germline ends. The CDR3: CASSLMFGETQYF. CDR3 nucleotides: TGTGCCAGCAGCTTAATGTTCGGGGAGACCCAGTACTTC.

There are a few counts of this clonotype. The chain couples TRBV6-2 or TRBV6-3 to TRBJ2-7; D might be TRBD1 (6 bases). The CDR3 extends over 13 amino acids. V gave up 4 bases and J gave up 1 base, with 8 bases separating them. Germline CDR1 MNHEY, CDR2 SVGEGT. The CDR3 coding sequence is TGTGCCAGCAGTTGGACAGATTCCTACGAGCAGTACGTC. This encodes CASSWTDSYEQYV.

The rearrangement uses TRBV7-9 and TRBJ1-2, with 9 bases identical to TRBD1. The trim removed 5 bases at V and 3 bases at J, leaving 4 bases unmatched. Germline CDR1 and CDR2: SEHNR and FQNEAQ (reference sequence). The CDR3 totals 14 residues. The DNA for the CDR3 is TGTGCCAGCAGCCCTAGGACAGGGGACTATGGCTACACCTTC. Protein: CASSPRTGDYGYTF.

This clonotype was detected a few times. CDR3 protein: CASSETTGLIYEQYF. The CDR3 coding sequence is TGTGCCAGCAGTGAAACCACGGGACTGATTTACGAGCAGTACTTC. The chain joins TRBV2 to TRBJ2-7; TRBD2 might be the D (6 bases). The CDR3 length is 15 residues. Germline CDR1 SNHLY, CDR2 FYNNEI. The germline V and J ends were trimmed by 2 bases and 4 bases, with 15 bases remaining between them.

This chain uses TRBV10-3 with TRBJ1-1, with D unresolved. Per the germline V gene, CDR1 is ENHRY and CDR2 is SYGVKD. CDR3 length: 13 amino acids. Deletions cut 7 bases from V and 6 bases from J, with 15 bases between. The CDR3 sequence: CAIKSQESAEAFF. CDR3 nucleotide sequence: TGTGCCATCAAGAGCCAGGAATCCGCTGAAGCTTTCTTT.

This clonotype turned up a few times. V gene TRBV3-1 combines with J gene TRBJ1-6; D unclear. This CDR3 has 12 amino acids. The germline V gene has CDR1 LGHDT and CDR2 YNNKEL (reference sequence). Trimming cost V 4 bases and J 8 bases, with 6 bases left between them. CDR3 in DNA: TGTGCCAGCAGCCGCGTGGATTCACCCCTCCACTTT. It codes for CASSRVDSPLHF.

This clonotype was detected only a few times. The rearrangement links TRBV6-5 to TRBJ2-7, with D hard to call. V lost 0 bases to trimming and J lost 3 bases, with 12 bases between them. This CDR3 is 15 amino acids long. Germline V gene lookup returns CDR1 MNHEY and CDR2 SVGAGI. The CDR3: CASSYSFFGSYEQYF. CDR3 bases: TGTGCCAGCAGTTACTCGTTTTTCGGCAGCTACGAGCAGTACTTC.

The chain is built from TRBV5-5 and TRBJ1-4; tentative D call: TRBD1 (5 bases). From germline, CDR1 is SGHKS and CDR2 YYEKEE (reference sequence). The CDR3 is 16 amino acids. V was clipped by 2 bases and J by 4 bases, with 15 bases between them. DNA of the CDR3: TGTGCCAGCAGCTTAGGCCCGGGACGGAGTAATGAAAAACTGTTTTTT. Encoded protein: CASSLGPGRSNEKLFF.